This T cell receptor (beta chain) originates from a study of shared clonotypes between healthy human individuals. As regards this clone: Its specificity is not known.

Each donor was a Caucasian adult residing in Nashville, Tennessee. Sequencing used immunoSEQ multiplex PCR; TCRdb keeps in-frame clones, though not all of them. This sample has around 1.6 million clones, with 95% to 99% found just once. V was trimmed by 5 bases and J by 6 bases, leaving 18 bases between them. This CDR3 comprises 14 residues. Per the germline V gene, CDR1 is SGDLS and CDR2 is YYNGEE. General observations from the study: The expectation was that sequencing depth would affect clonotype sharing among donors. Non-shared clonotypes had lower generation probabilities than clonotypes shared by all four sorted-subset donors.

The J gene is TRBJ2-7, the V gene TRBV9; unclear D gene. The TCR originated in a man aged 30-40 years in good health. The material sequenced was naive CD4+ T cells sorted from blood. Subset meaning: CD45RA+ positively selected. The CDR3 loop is CASSPAGRMSEQYF. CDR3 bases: TGTGCCAGCAGTCCGGCTGGACGCATGAGCGAGCAGTACTTC.